The rows below give T cell receptor beta chains drawn from one sample of a study of early T cells in non-severe SARS-CoV-2 infection. TCRdb re-called the 5' RACE reads with MiXCR, one entry per CDR3 protein. Of more than 95,000 distinct CDR3 sequences detected, more than 12% appear once; the ten largest clones hold just over 20%. Specimen: whole blood. The receptor source for this set is an adult who was a healthcare worker with PCR-confirmed SARS-CoV-2 infection or an uninfected control (not recorded which). Each CDR3 is given with its conserved first and last residue. D genes are given only for firm matches. Clone size is shown for a subset of rows, as once, few, many or a class of expanded clone.

cdr3_aa cdr3_nt j_call v_call clone_size d_call
CASSEGLDTGELFF TGTGCCAGCAGTGAGGGACTAGACACCGGGGAGCTGTTTTTT TRBJ2-2 TRBV6-1 many TRBD2
CSARQGADTQYF TGCAGTGCACGACAGGGGGCAGATACGCAGTATTTT TRBJ2-3 TRBV20-1 few TRBD1
CASSLGSSGASYNEQFF TGTGCCAGCAGCTTAGGTAGTAGCGGGGCGTCATACAATGAGCAGTTCTTC TRBJ2-1 TRBV7-8 NA TRBD2
CASSYGLLAGPGDTQYF TGTGCCAGCAGTTACGGCCTACTAGCGGGGCCTGGGGATACGCAGTATTTT TRBJ2-3 TRBV6-6 few TRBD2
CASNRDLGETQYF TGTGCCAGCAACCGGGACCTGGGGGAGACCCAGTACTTC TRBJ2-5 TRBV14 NA NA
CASSRPQAGLDGYTF TGTGCCAGCAGCCGCCCCCAGGCAGGGCTGGATGGCTACACCTTC TRBJ1-2 TRBV12-3/TRBV12-4 few NA
CASKDRRDGYTF TGTGCCAGCAAAGACCGGCGCGATGGCTACACCTTC TRBJ1-2 TRBV2 NA NA
CASSSGTSVNEQFF TGTGCCAGCAGCTCCGGGACTAGCGTTAATGAGCAGTTCTTC TRBJ2-1 TRBV5-4 NA TRBD2
CASSARQGPTGEAFF TGTGCCAGCAGCGCAAGACAGGGTCCCACAGGTGAAGCTTTCTTT TRBJ1-1 TRBV14 few TRBD1
CASSQGQGSPLHF TGCGCCAGCAGCCAGGGACAGGGTTCACCCCTCCACTTT TRBJ1-6 TRBV5-1 many TRBD1
CASSPLGGSYGYTF TGTGCCAGCAGCCCCCTGGGGGGCAGCTATGGCTACACCTTC TRBJ1-2 TRBV7-9 few NA
CASSEAAVRYGYTF TGTGCCAGCAGTGAAGCCGCAGTTAGATATGGCTACACCTTC TRBJ1-2 TRBV2 NA NA
CASSSSGQVENTEAFF TGTGCCAGCAGTTCATCCGGACAGGTAGAGAACACTGAAGCTTTCTTT TRBJ1-1 TRBV28 few TRBD1
CASQDSLAYTYEQYF TGTGCCAGCCAGGACAGTTTGGCCTACACATACGAGCAGTACTTC TRBJ2-7 TRBV6-1 NA NA
CASSIQGPSYTGELFF TGCGCCAGCAGCATCCAGGGGCCCAGTTACACCGGGGAGCTGTTTTTT TRBJ2-2 TRBV5-1 NA NA
CASSERLRWDRSTDTQYF TGTGCCAGCAGTGAAAGGCTGAGGTGGGACAGGAGCACAGATACGCAGTATTTT TRBJ2-3 TRBV2 NA TRBD1
CSAKGQGRTEAFF TGCAGTGCTAAAGGACAGGGGAGGACTGAAGCTTTCTTT TRBJ1-1 TRBV20-1 NA TRBD1
CAWSRGRIGFGTEAFF TGTGCCTGGAGTCGGGGGCGGATAGGATTTGGGACTGAAGCTTTCTTT TRBJ1-1 TRBV30 few NA
CSASGSYSNQPQHF TGCAGTGCTAGTGGCAGCTATAGCAATCAGCCCCAGCATTTT TRBJ1-5 TRBV20-1 many NA
CSVEGGRYFGKQYF TGCAGCGTTGAAGGTGGCAGGTACTTTGGGAAGCAGTACTTC TRBJ2-7 TRBV29-1 few NA
CASSGPPGHLTDTQYF TGCGCCAGCAGCGGCCCCCCCGGACACCTCACAGATACGCAGTATTTT TRBJ2-3 TRBV4-1 NA NA
CATSDSDWNGYTF TGTGCCACCAGTGATTCCGACTGGAACGGCTACACCTTC TRBJ1-2 TRBV24-1 few NA
CASSLAPGPSQETQYF TGTGCCAGCAGCTTAGCTCCAGGTCCCTCCCAAGAGACCCAGTACTTC TRBJ2-5 TRBV11-2 few NA